Sequencing of this T cell receptor beta chain was carried out in a study of shared clonotypes between healthy human individuals. Study-wide results and limits: Non-shared clonotypes had lower generation probabilities than clonotypes shared by all four sorted-subset donors.

The CDR3 contains 13 residues. In germline, CDR1 is MGHRA, CDR2 YSYEKL. V was clipped by 2 bases and J by 3 bases; unmatched bases: 1. Over several immunoSEQ plates, each subset's genomic DNA was distributed in even portions. This table comes from immunoSEQ multiplex PCR, and its TCRdb copy is limited to in-frame clones, with some not included. The table includes about 2.1 million clones, roughly 93% detected once. A word on this clone: Its specificity is not known. Other DNA sequences in this sample translate to the same CDR3.

As defined, naive CD8 cells were CD45RO-negative and positively selected for CCR7, with terminally differentiated effector memory CD45RA+ cells excluded. The J gene is TRBJ2-7, the V gene TRBV4-1, with TRBD1 matching over 7 bases. Sequences were obtained from naive CD8+ T cells from PBMCs. The TCR originated in a man aged 18 to 30 in good health. Some clones in this sample may be carry-over from other donors' samples. The CDR3 loop reads CASSQWTGYEQYF. CDR3 in DNA: TGCGCCAGCAGCCAATGGACAGGCTACGAGCAGTACTTC.